This T cell receptor beta chain was retrieved from a study of CD8 T cells in ankylosing spondylitis (dated by TCRdb to 2017 to 2019). Study-level background: To find TCR variants linked to disease, the study profiled T cell receptor beta repertoires in ankylosing spondylitis patients and healthy donors. The full study cohort was made up of about 24 ankylosing spondylitis patients and more than 90 healthy donors. Peripheral blood was sampled, and synovial fluid was also collected from ankylosing spondylitis patients.

Sequenced on an Illumina HiSeq 2500. Quantitative 5'-RACE with molecular barcodes was used to prepare TCR beta libraries. Turning to the authors' computational methods: A new computational method, built on a probabilistic model of VDJ rearrangement, was used to identify disease-linked TCR variants. The public reads were quality trimmed at Q25 with fastp and then assembled into clones with MiXCR by TCRdb, keeping productive beta chains. Rows are combined by CDR3 protein, so each entry shows the most common genes and DNA. The V and J calls reflect TCRdb's pipeline rather than the authors' work. The sample table shows 250,000 to 300,000 distinct CDR3 sequences, and 15% to 25% are seen once. The top ten clones comprise roughly 7.3% of the sample. To note about this clonotype: Its specific antigen is unknown. Base qualities are not at hand, and no much larger clone is one base apart.

Here is what the overall study found, with its caveats: Blood from ankylosing spondylitis patients appeared to be characterized by a TCR beta motif composed of about eight highly homologous amino acid variants. In peripheral blood, the disease-linked clones were found at relatively low frequencies and had a CD8+ phenotype. According to the report, matched synovial fluid samples from ankylosing spondylitis patients were significantly enriched for the disease-linked clones. Some of the motif variants had been reported before in the synovial fluid and blood of reactive arthritis patients, a finding that suggests common disease-initiation mechanisms.

This TCR was recovered from a male donor with ankylosing spondylitis or in good health (not recorded which). The sequencing sample was made of blood, either unsorted or a sorted T cell fraction (not recorded which).

CDR3 loop: CASTLDAAGTQYF. The nucleotides read TGTGCCAGCACCCTGGACGCGGCGGGGACCCAGTACTTC. The V and J segments used are TRBV12-3 or TRBV12-4 and TRBJ2-5; TRBD2 is a weak D gene call, 5 bases matching. V and J are truncated by 7 bases and 7 bases respectively, leaving an intervening sequence of 16 bases. The CDR3 contains 13 residues, cysteine and phenylalanine counted. Only CDR3 DNA is held: 39 bases, read in frame from base 1.